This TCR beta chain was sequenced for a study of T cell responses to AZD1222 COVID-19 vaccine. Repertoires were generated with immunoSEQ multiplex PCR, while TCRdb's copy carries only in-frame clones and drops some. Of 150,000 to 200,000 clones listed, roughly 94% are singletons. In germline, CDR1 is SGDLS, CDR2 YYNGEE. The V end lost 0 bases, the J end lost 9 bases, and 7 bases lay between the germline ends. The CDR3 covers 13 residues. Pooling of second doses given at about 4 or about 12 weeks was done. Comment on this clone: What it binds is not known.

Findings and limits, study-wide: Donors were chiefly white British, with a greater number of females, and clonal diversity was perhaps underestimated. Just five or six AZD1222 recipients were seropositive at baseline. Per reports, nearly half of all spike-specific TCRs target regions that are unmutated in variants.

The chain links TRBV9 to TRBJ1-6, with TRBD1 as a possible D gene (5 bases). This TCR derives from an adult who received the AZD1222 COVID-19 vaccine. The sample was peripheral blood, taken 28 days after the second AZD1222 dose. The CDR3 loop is CASSVAGGSPLHF. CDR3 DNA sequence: TGTGCCAGCAGCGTAGCCGGGGGTTCACCCCTCCACTTT.